Listed here are 16 T cell receptor beta chains from one sample, sequenced in a study of T cell repertoires in cytomegalovirus infection. MiXCR, run by TCRdb on the reads, gives a single entry per CDR3 protein. The sample carries some 940,000 distinct CDR3 sequences, 25% to 40% recorded once. No antigens are known for them. The specimen comprised cultured CD8+ T cells from PBMCs, sampled from culture after CMV antigen stimulation. All receptors derive from a human donor in good health (CMV status not recorded). Some clones in this sample may be carry-over from other donors' samples.

This clonotype was seen many times. The chain is built from TRBV6-1 and TRBJ1-5; TRBD1 matches at 9 bases. Germline CDR1 is MNHNS and CDR2 is SASEGT. The CDR3 contains 19 residues. V was pared by 2 bases and J by 0 bases, with 11 bases of the junction left unmatched. CDR3 sequence (DNA): TGTGCCAGCAGTGAAAGGGACAGGGCCTATACCGATAGCAATCAGCCCCAGCATTTT. Its protein is CASSERDRAYTDSNQPQHF.

The gene calls are TRBV10-3 and TRBJ2-6; TRBD1 matches 7 bases. CDR1 is ENHRY, CDR2 SYGVKD, per germline. This CDR3 region has 20 residues. V was pared by 0 bases and J by 3 bases, with 14 bases of the junction left unmatched. CDR3 residues: CAISESGQVPLGDGANVLTF. The CDR3 DNA sequence: TGTGCCATCAGTGAGTCCGGACAGGTTCCCCTAGGTGATGGGGCCAACGTCCTGACTTTC.

The V gene is TRBV12-3 or TRBV12-4, the J gene TRBJ2-2; D tentatively fits TRBD1 or TRBD2 (6 bases each). The CDR3 sequence is 15 residues long. The ends were cut back, 4 bases at V and 4 bases at J, with 13 bases in the middle. The CDR3 loop is CASSWLGGSTGELFF. The CDR3 bases are TGTGCCAGCAGTTGGCTAGGGGGGAGCACCGGGGAGCTGTTTTTT.

The rearrangement joins TRBV12-3 or TRBV12-4 to TRBJ2-1; D perhaps matches TRBD2 (6 bases). Trimming cost V 7 bases and J 6 bases, with 13 bases left between them. This CDR3 contains 13 residues. The CDR3 coding sequence is TGTGCCAGCATCCCCCCCGGGGGCAATGAGCAGTTCTTC. Its translation is CASIPPGGNEQFF.

The V gene is TRBV7-9, the J gene TRBJ2-7, with 8 positions matching TRBD1. J lost 5 bases, V lost 5 bases, and 14 bases had no gene match. CDR3 length equals 16 residues. From germline, CDR1 is SEHNR and CDR2 FQNEAQ (reference sequence). The CDR3 region has the DNA TGTGCCAGCAGCGGATCTGGACAGGGTTTATCGGACGAGCAGTACGTC. This translates into CASSGSGQGLSDEQYV.

This chain links TRBV25-1 with TRBJ2-3; D is unresolved. This CDR3 spans 12 amino acids. Trimming left V 9 bases short and J 2 bases short, with 9 bases between. Germline CDR1 and CDR2: MGHDK and SYGVNS. DNA of the CDR3: TGTGCCAGTACCGTCTACACAGATACGCAGTATTTT. Translating gives CASTVYTDTQYF.

This clonotype was recorded a few times. J is TRBJ1-1 and V is TRBV27; 9 nucleotides match TRBD1. Germline CDR1 and CDR2: MNHEY and SMNVEV (reference sequence). V shed 0 bases and J 5 bases; nucleotides not matched to a gene: 4. This CDR3 has 15 residues. CDR3 loop: CASSLSIQGATEAFF. The CDR3 coding sequence is TGTGCCAGCAGTTTATCAATACAGGGGGCAACTGAAGCTTTCTTT.

The V and J genes are TRBV6-1 and TRBJ1-5, with D tentatively TRBD1 (5 bases). In germline, CDR1 is MNHNS, CDR2 SASEGT. V was clipped by 4 bases and J by 7 bases, with 20 bases between them. The length of the CDR3 is 16 residues. CDR3 residues: CASSASWGGVGQPQHF. CDR3 sequence (DNA): TGTGCCAGCAGTGCATCTTGGGGCGGTGTCGGACAGCCCCAGCATTTT.

The chain carries TRBV7-9 and TRBJ1-2, with a tentative D call TRBD1 (6 bases). The CDR3 totals 20 residues. Germline V gene data show CDR1 as SEHNR and CDR2 as FQNEAQ (reference sequence). Trimming cost V 4 bases and J 2 bases, with 29 bases left between them. CDR3 sequence: CASSSGRGRGTAVGNYGYTF. The CDR3 DNA reads as TGTGCCAGCAGCTCGGGTAGGGGGAGGGGGACGGCCGTTGGGAACTATGGCTACACCTTC. Supplemented by reference TRBV7-9 and TRBJ1-2, the full variable domain reads DTGVSQNPRHKITKRGQNVTFRCDPISEHNRLYWYRQTLGQGPEFLTYFQNEAQLEKSRLLSDRFSAERPKGSFSTLEIQRTEQGDSAMYLCASSSGRGRGTAVGNYGYTFGSGTRLTVV.

V and J are TRBV20-1 and TRBJ2-1, with a tentative D call TRBD2 (7 bases). The germline V gene encodes CDR1 DFQATT and CDR2 SNEGSKA (reference sequence). The CDR3 is 15 residues long. Trimming left V 6 bases short and J 9 bases short, with 24 bases between. DNA for the CDR3: TGCAGTGCCCATTTCCTTGTGGGGGGGCCGGGTGAGCAGTTCTTC. This sequence encodes CSAHFLVGGPGEQFF.

The V call is TRBV7-9, the J call TRBJ2-7, with 10 bases fitting TRBD1. The CDR3 spans 13 residues. With 5 bases clipped from V and 5 bases from J, the junction kept 3 bases outside the gene matches. Germline assignment: CDR1 SEHNR and CDR2 FQNEAQ (reference sequence). The CDR3 region is CASSRDRGDEQYF. The DNA for the CDR3 is TGTGCCAGCAGCCGGGACAGGGGCGACGAGCAGTACTTC.

The chain has TRBV12-3 or TRBV12-4 and TRBJ2-3; 9 bases align to TRBD2. With V trimmed by 4 bases and J by 2 bases, 4 bases remained unmatched. The CDR3 has 15 amino acids. This CDR3 is CASSWSGGNTDTQYF. CDR3 sequence (DNA): TGTGCCAGCAGTTGGAGCGGGGGGAACACAGATACGCAGTATTTT.

The chain is built from TRBV5-8 and TRBJ1-1; D may be TRBD1 (5 bases). Germline-derived CDR1 and CDR2 are SGHTS and YDEGEE. This CDR3 region has 15 residues. The V gene lost 2 bases and the J gene lost 1 base, with 12 bases spanning the gap. Here the CDR3 reads CASSLQASGNTEAFF. The CDR3 coding sequence is TGTGCCAGCAGCTTACAGGCGTCGGGGAACACTGAAGCTTTCTTT.

This clonotype turned up a few times. This chain uses TRBV7-9 with TRBJ2-1; the D gene could be TRBD1 or TRBD2 (5 bases each). The germline CDR1 and CDR2 sequences are SEHNR and FQNEAQ (reference sequence). The V gene lost 1 base and the J gene lost 7 bases, with 17 bases spanning the gap. This CDR3 has 16 amino acids. The CDR3 is CASSLGEGIKGNEQFF. The CDR3 bases are TGTGCCAGCAGCTTAGGTGAGGGGATCAAGGGAAATGAGCAGTTCTTC.

This clonotype was detected only a few times. The chain combines TRBV24-1 with TRBJ2-2; 7 bases are shared with TRBD1. CDR1 KGHDR and CDR2 SFDVKD come from the germline V gene. The CDR3 is 17 residues long. The V segment lost 1 base and the J segment 4 bases; nucleotides outside the gene matches: 8. CDR3 amino acids: CATSDLRPGGFTGELFF. The CDR3 coding sequence is TGTGCCACCAGTGATTTACGGCCAGGGGGATTCACCGGGGAGCTGTTTTTT.

The chain links TRBV19 to TRBJ1-2, with D perhaps TRBD1 (5 bases). Trimming cost V 7 bases and J 5 bases, with 11 bases left between them. There are 12 residues in the CDR3. The germline V gene has CDR1 LNHDA and CDR2 SQIVND (reference sequence). The CDR3 coding sequence is TGTGCCAGTACCCTAGGGGAATATGGCTACACCTTC. As protein: CASTLGEYGYTF.